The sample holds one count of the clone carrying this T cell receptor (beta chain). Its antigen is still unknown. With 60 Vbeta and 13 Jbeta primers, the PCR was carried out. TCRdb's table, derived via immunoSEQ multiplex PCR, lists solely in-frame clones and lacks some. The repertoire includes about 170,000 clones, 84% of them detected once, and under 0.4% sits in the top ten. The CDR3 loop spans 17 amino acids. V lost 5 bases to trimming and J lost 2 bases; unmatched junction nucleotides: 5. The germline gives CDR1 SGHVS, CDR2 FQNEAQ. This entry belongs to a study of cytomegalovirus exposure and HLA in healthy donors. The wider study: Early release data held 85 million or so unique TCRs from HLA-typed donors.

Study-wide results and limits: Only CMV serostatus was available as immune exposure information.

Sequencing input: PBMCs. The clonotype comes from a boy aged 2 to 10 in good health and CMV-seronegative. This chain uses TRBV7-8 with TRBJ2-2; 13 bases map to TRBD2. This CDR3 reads CASSRRLAGGNTGELFF. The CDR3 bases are TGTGCCAGCAGCCGCCGACTAGCGGGAGGAAACACCGGGGAGCTGTTTTTT.